The present T cell receptor (beta chain) was sequenced within a study of T cells after yellow fever vaccination. Trimming took 4 bases from V and 5 from J, leaving 12 bases between them. The CDR3 contains 13 residues. The germline V gene has CDR1 SNHLY and CDR2 FYNNEI. Each CDR3 protein is one row after TCRdb ran MiXCR on the 5' RACE reads. This table has just under 600,000 distinct CDR3 sequences, roughly 13% appearing once. This clonotype turned up a few times. The TCR comes from a man between 25 and 39 years old who received the YFV17D yellow fever vaccine. The sample consisted of PBMCs, taken on the day of the yellow fever booster vaccination. The rearrangement joins TRBV2 to TRBJ2-7; D not resolved. The CDR3 DNA reads as TGTGCCAGCAGTGGTGAGATTGGTAACGAGCAGTACTTC. Its protein product is CASSGEIGNEQYF.